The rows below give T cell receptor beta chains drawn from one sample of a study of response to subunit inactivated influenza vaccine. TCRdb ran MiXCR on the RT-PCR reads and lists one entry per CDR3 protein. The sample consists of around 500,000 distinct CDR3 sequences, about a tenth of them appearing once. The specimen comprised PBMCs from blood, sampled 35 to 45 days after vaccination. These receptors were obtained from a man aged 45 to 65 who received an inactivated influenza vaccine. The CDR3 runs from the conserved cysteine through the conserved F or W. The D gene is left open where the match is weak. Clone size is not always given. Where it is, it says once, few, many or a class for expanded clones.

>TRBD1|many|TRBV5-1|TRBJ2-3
TGCGCCAGCAGCTTGGCAGGGGGTTCAGATACGCAGTATTTT
CASSLAGGSDTQYF
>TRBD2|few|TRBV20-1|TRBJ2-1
TGCAGTGCTAGAGAGCCAGGGACTAGCGTCTACAATGAGCAGTTCTTC
CSAREPGTSVYNEQFF
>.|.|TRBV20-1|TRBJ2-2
TGCAGTGCTAGAGATGGAGGGACAGCTACCGGGGAGCTGTTTTTT
CSARDGGTATGELFF
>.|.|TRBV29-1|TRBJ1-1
TGCAGCGTGGGGCCCACTGAAGCTTTCTTT
CSVGPTEAFF
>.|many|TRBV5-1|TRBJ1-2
TGCGCCAGCAGCCCACGTGCAGGAGGCTATGGCTACACCTTC
CASSPRAGGYGYTF
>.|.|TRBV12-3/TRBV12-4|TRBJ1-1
TGTGCCAGCAGTTCCCTCCAAGGAGGGAACACTGAAGCTTTCTTT
CASSSLQGGNTEAFF
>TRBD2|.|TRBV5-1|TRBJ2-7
TGCGCCAGCAGCATTAGCGGGAGTACCTACGAGCAGTACTTC
CASSISGSTYEQYF
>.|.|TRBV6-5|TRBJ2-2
TGTGCCAGCAGTTACCTGCGGGGACAGAACACCGGGGAGCTGTTTTTT
CASSYLRGQNTGELFF
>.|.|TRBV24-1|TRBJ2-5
TGTGCCACCAGTCGGGGGAGTTCTGAGGAGACCCAGTACTTC
CATSRGSSEETQYF
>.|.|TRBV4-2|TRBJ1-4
TGTGCCAGCAGCCCCCGAGGGTCAACTAATGAAAAACTGTTTTTT
CASSPRGSTNEKLFF
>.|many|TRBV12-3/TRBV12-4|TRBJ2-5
TGTGCCAGCAGCCAGACGGGTCCTGGGACCCAGTACTTC
CASSQTGPGTQYF
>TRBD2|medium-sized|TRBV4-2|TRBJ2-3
TGTGCCAGCAGCCGCCCCCCCAGCGGGAGGGCCAGGGATACGCAGTATTTT
CASSRPPSGRARDTQYF
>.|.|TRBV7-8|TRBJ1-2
TGTGCCAGCAGCGCGGACAAGAACTATGGCTACACCTTC
CASSADKNYGYTF
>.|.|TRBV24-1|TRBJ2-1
TGTGCCACCAGTGATGGACACCTCGATGAGCAGTTCTTC
CATSDGHLDEQFF
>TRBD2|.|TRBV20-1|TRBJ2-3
TGCTGTGCTAGAGATGCTGGGACTAGTAGTGGCACAGATACGCAGTATTTT
CCARDAGTSSGTDTQYF
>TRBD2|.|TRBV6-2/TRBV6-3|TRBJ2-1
TGTGCCAGCGACTCCTCGGGACTAGCGGTCCGGAGCTCCTACAATGAGCAGTTCTTC
CASDSSGLAVRSSYNEQFF
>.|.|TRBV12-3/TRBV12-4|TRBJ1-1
TGTGCCAGCAGGGACAGTAGCAACACTGAAGCTTTCTTT
CASRDSSNTEAFF
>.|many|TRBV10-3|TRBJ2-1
TGTGCCATCAAAACTCTAGACTACAATGAGCAGTTCTTC
CAIKTLDYNEQFF
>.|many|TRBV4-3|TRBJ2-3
TGCGCCAGCAGCCAAGTACCCGAAACAGGGTCGGGCACAGATACGCAGTATTTT
CASSQVPETGSGTDTQYF
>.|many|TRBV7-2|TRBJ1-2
TGTGCCAGCAGCTTAGAGACAGGAGGATACACCTTC
CASSLETGGYTF
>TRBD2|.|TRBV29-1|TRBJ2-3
TGCAGCACCGGACTAGCGGGGGGGCGGGGCACAGATACGCAGTATTTT
CSTGLAGGRGTDTQYF
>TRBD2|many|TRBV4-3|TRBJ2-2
TGCGCCAGCAGCCAATTGGGACTAGCGGGGGCCCACACCGGGGAGCTGTTTTTT
CASSQLGLAGAHTGELFF
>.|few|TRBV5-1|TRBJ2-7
TGCGCCAGCAGCTTGATCGGGCAGGGGCACGAGCAGTACTTC
CASSLIGQGHEQYF
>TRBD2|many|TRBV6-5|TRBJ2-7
TGTGCCAGCAGTTACTCAGCTCCTAGCGGAGGCTCCTACGAGCAGTACTTC
CASSYSAPSGGSYEQYF
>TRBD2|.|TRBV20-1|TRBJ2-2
TGCAGTGCCACGACTAGCGGGAGGGTCCGCACCGGGGAGCTGTTTTTT
CSATTSGRVRTGELFF
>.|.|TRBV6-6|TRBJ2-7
TGTGCCAGCAGTTATATTTTGGGGGGCGAGCAGTACTTC
CASSYILGGEQYF
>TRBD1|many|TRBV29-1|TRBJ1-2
TGCAGCGTTTACACAGGGGGCGGCTATGGCTACACCTTC
CSVYTGGGYGYTF
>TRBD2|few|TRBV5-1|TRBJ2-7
TGCGCCAGCAGCGGGACTAGCGGGGGCCTCTACGAGCAGTACTTC
CASSGTSGGLYEQYF
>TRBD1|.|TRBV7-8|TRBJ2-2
TGTGCCAGCAGCTTAATATTAGGGACAGGGGTGCCGGGGGAGCTGTTTTTT
CASSLILGTGVPGELFF
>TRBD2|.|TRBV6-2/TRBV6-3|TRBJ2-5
TGTGCCAGCAGGATTAAGCGGGAGTCAGAGACCCAGTACTTC
CASRIKRESETQYF
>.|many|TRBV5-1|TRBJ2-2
TGCGCCAGCAGCGCGGGACAGACTCTTTCCGGGGAGCTGTTTTTT
CASSAGQTLSGELFF
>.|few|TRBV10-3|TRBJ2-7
TGTGCCATCAGTGAGGGGTGGCAGTACTTC
CAISEGWQYF
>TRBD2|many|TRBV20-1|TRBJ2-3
TGCAGTGTTCCCAGTCTAGCGGGACGCACAGATACGCAGTATTTT
CSVPSLAGRTDTQYF
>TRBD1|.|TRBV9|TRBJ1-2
TGTGCCAGCAGCGCCAGGGACAGGGGTTATGGCTACACCTTC
CASSARDRGYGYTF
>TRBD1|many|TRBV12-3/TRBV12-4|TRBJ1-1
TGTGCCAGCAGTTTGACAGGGGGCGCGACAGCTTTCTTT
CASSLTGGATAFF
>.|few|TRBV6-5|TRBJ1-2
TGTGCCAGCAGTTACTTCACAGGCGGCTATGGCTACACCTTC
CASSYFTGGYGYTF
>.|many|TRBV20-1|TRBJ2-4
TGCAGTGCTTCTAGACTGGATCCCAGCGCCAAAAACATTCAGTACTTC
CSASRLDPSAKNIQYF
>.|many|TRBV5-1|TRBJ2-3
TGCGCCAGCAGCAACCGGGGAGGGGGCGGAGTAGATACGCAGTATTTT
CASSNRGGGGVDTQYF
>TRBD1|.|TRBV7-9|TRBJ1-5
TGTGCCAGCAGCTCGAAGGACAGGGATCAGCCCCAGCATTTT
CASSSKDRDQPQHF
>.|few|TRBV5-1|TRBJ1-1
TGCGCCAGCAGCCTAAACTCCGACAGGAACACTGAAGCTTTCTTT
CASSLNSDRNTEAFF
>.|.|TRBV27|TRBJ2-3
TGTGCCAGCAGTGCCCTGAAGGGTGGAAGAGATACGCAGTATTTT
CASSALKGGRDTQYF